One sample yielded the 16 T cell receptor beta chains listed below, sequenced in a study of neurological immune-mediated disorders. Via MiXCR, TCRdb re-called the 5' RACE reads, giving one row per CDR3 protein. The table records tens of thousands of distinct CDR3 sequences, 3.5% to 4.5% of them present only once. The sequenced sample consisted of PBMCs. The receptors were gathered from a man aged 25 to 40 with multiple sclerosis.

At least ten counts were recorded for this clonotype. V gene TRBV6-5 combines with J gene TRBJ2-1; a weak D match, TRBD1 (5 bases). Per germline, CDR1 MNHEY and CDR2 SVGAGI. The CDR3 length is 13 residues. The V gene lost 8 bases and the J gene lost 3 bases, with 11 bases spanning the gap. Written as DNA, the CDR3 is TGTGCCAGCGCGAGACAGTACTACAATGAGCAGTTCTTC. This codes for CASARQYYNEQFF.

This clonotype was detected many times. The chain has TRBV29-1 and TRBJ1-1, with D uncertain. Per the germline V gene, CDR1 is SQVTM and CDR2 is ANQGSEA. The ends were cut back, 3 bases at V and 5 bases at J, with 7 bases in the middle. CDR3 length: 11 amino acids. The CDR3 nucleotides read TGCAGCGTTGATCTGGGAACTGAAGCTTTCTTT. Its protein product is CSVDLGTEAFF.

In its sample, this clonotype was seen many times. The chain joins TRBV10-3 to TRBJ2-2; a possible D gene is TRBD2 (6 bases). The CDR3 is 13 amino acids. V lost 6 bases and J 6 bases, leaving 11 bases between the germline ends. Germline V gene sequence: CDR1 ENHRY, CDR2 SYGVKD. The CDR3 is CAISAGLSGELFF. The CDR3 nucleotides read TGTGCCATCAGCGCGGGACTCTCCGGGGAGCTGTTTTTT.

This clonotype has ten or more counts. The rearrangement joins TRBV20-1 to TRBJ2-3; 15 nucleotides agree with TRBD2. The CDR3 extends over 17 amino acids. V shed 4 bases, J shed 6 bases, and the junction held 11 bases outside the gene matches. Germline values: CDR1 DFQATT, CDR2 SNEGSKA (reference sequence). The CDR3: CSAIGRTSGGDTDTQYF. In DNA, the CDR3 is TGCAGTGCTATAGGTCGGACTAGCGGGGGGGATACGGATACGCAGTATTTT.

This clonotype was counted at least ten times. CDR3 DNA sequence: TGTGCCAGCCTACCCCGGGACAGGGTCGCTGGCTACACCTTC. This gives the protein CASLPRDRVAGYTF. This chain links TRBV12-3 or TRBV12-4 with TRBJ1-2, with 9 positions matching TRBD1. The CDR3 is 14 residues long. The V segment lost 8 bases and the J segment 7 bases; nucleotides outside the gene matches: 11.

This sequence joins TRBV12-3 or TRBV12-4 and TRBJ2-6, with no clear D. Trimming pared 3 bases from V and 0 bases from J, leaving 6 bases between. The CDR3 is 15 residues long. CDR3 protein: CASSFASSGANVLTF. The CDR3 nucleotides read TGTGCCAGCAGTTTTGCGAGCTCTGGGGCCAACGTCCTGACTTTC.

This clonotype has a count of ten or more. V and J are TRBV10-3 and TRBJ2-7; either TRBD1 or TRBD2 may fit D (5 bases each). CDR1 is ENHRY and CDR2 is SYGVKD in the germline V gene. The CDR3 loop spans 14 amino acids. The V end lost 5 bases, the J end lost 4 bases, and 15 bases lay between the germline ends. As DNA, the CDR3 is TGTGCCATCAGTCAGATTGAGGGGTTATACGAGCAGTACTTC. This translates into CAISQIEGLYEQYF.

This clonotype was found many times. The genes are TRBV12-3 or TRBV12-4 and TRBJ2-1; 12 bases match TRBD2. The ends lost 3 bases at V and 0 bases at J; junction bases unmatched: 12. The CDR3 totals 20 residues. The CDR3 DNA sequence: TGTGCCAGCAGTTTTCGCGATCTCGGACTAGCGGGGAGCTCCTACAATGAGCAGTTCTTC. It specifies CASSFRDLGLAGSSYNEQFF.

This clonotype was observed many times. The chain couples TRBV27 to TRBJ2-5, with no clear D. CDR1 is MNHEY, CDR2 SMNVEV, per germline (reference sequence). This CDR3 is 13 amino acids long. Trimming took off 1 base at V and 3 bases at J, with 6 bases between the two ends. CDR3 DNA: TGTGCCAGCAGTTTATGGGCAAAAGAGACCCAGTACTTC. Protein: CASSLWAKETQYF.

This clonotype has at least ten counts. The V call is TRBV6-2 or TRBV6-3, the J call TRBJ1-5; 7 bases align to TRBD1. V lost 7 bases to trimming and J lost 0 bases; unmatched junction nucleotides: 12. The CDR3 has 17 amino acids. Germline V gives CDR1 MNHEY, CDR2 SVGEGT. As DNA, the CDR3 is TGTGCCAGCACCTACTCGAGGGACAGTTATAGCAATCAGCCCCAGCATTTT. Amino acids: CASTYSRDSYSNQPQHF.

This clonotype was recorded at least ten times. This rearrangement joins TRBV27 to TRBJ1-2; 7 bases match TRBD1. CDR3 length equals 11 residues. Trimming removed 6 bases from V and 14 bases from J; junction bases left unmatched: 9. Germline CDR1 is MNHEY and CDR2 is SMNVEV (reference sequence). The CDR3 sequence: CASSSQGGRTF. The CDR3 nucleotides are TGTGCCAGCAGCTCCCAGGGGGGCAGGACCTTC.

This rearrangement joins TRBV5-1 to TRBJ2-7, with D perhaps TRBD1 (5 bases). The CDR3 runs 13 residues. Germline V gene lookup returns CDR1 SGHRS and CDR2 YFSETQ. V was pared by 4 bases and J by 7 bases, with 15 bases between. CDR3 DNA sequence: TGCGCCAGCAGCCTGAGGCAGGGCTTGGAGCAGTACTTC. It translates to CASSLRQGLEQYF.

In this sample, this clonotype turned up many times. V is TRBV3-1 and J is TRBJ2-7; D gene unclear. Germline V lookup: CDR1 LGHDT, CDR2 YNNKEL (reference sequence). With 4 bases removed from V and 2 bases from J, the gap between germline ends came to 9 bases. CDR3 length: 13 residues. For the CDR3, the DNA is TGTGCCAGCAGCCTGAGGCAGACCTACGAGCAGTACTTC. Translated: CASSLRQTYEQYF.

This clonotype was seen many times. The V and J genes are TRBV7-8 and TRBJ1-6; D possibly corresponds to TRBD1 (6 bases). This CDR3 region has 16 residues. The V gene's germline CDR1 is SGHVS and CDR2 FQNEAQ. Trimming took 4 bases from V and 10 from J, leaving 20 bases between them. Here the CDR3 DNA reads TGTGCCAGCAGCTCCACCCGGACAGCGGGGAACTCACCCCTCCACTTT. Protein product: CASSSTRTAGNSPLHF. The complete variable domain, with remaining parts taken from reference TRBV7-8 and TRBJ1-6, reads GAGVSQSPRYKVAKRGQDVALRCDPISGHVSLFWYQQALGQGPEFLTYFQNEAQLDKSGLPSDRFFAERPEGSVSTLKIQRTQQEDSAVYLCASSSTRTAGNSPLHFGNGTRLTVT.

This clonotype occurred many times. The rearrangement links TRBV20-1 to TRBJ2-1, with TRBD2 matching 9 bases. Per germline, CDR1 DFQATT and CDR2 SNEGSKA (reference sequence). Trimming at V came to 6 bases and at J to 2 bases, leaving 5 bases not matched to a gene. There are 14 residues in the CDR3. The CDR3 DNA reads TGCAGTGCCGGGGGCGGGGGGGCCTACAATGAGCAGTTCTTC. Encoded protein: CSAGGGGAYNEQFF.

This clonotype was seen a few times. The V call is TRBV11-2, the J call TRBJ1-1, with D hard to call. V lost 5 bases, J lost 0 bases, and 10 bases lay in between. The CDR3 runs to 14 residues. Per the germline V gene, CDR1 is SGHAT and CDR2 is FQNNGV. The CDR3 spells CASSQVGMNTEAFF. CDR3 in DNA: TGTGCCAGCAGCCAGGTTGGGATGAACACTGAAGCTTTCTTT.